This T cell receptor beta chain was obtained from a study of CD8 T cells in ankylosing spondylitis (dated by TCRdb to about 2017). In the study overall: To find TCR variants linked to disease, the study profiled T cell receptor beta repertoires in ankylosing spondylitis patients and healthy donors. The full study cohort was made up of under 30 ankylosing spondylitis patients and over 90 healthy donors. Peripheral blood samples were taken, and synovial fluid was additionally collected from ankylosing spondylitis patients. Results and caveats for the whole study, not just this receptor: In peripheral blood, the disease-linked clones were found at relatively low frequencies and had a CD8+ phenotype. Blood from ankylosing spondylitis patients appeared to be characterized by a TCR beta motif composed of 7 to 9 highly homologous amino acid variants. Some TCR beta motif variants had previously been reported in synovial fluid and blood of reactive arthritis patients, which suggested common disease-initiation mechanisms. According to the report, matched synovial fluid samples from ankylosing spondylitis patients were significantly enriched for the disease-linked clones.

This clonotype appeared a few times. Its antigen is currently not known. Base qualities are not provided; no much larger clone lies one nucleotide away. Including the terminal cysteine and phenylalanine, the CDR3 comprises 17 residues. CDR3 DNA is the only sequence kept; it has 51 bases, read in frame from the first base. Per the germline V gene, LGHNA is the CDR1 and YSLEER is the CDR2. Unmatched junction bases come to 8, with V trimmed by 3 bases and J by 3 bases. Data came from an Illumina HiSeq 2500. TCR beta libraries were prepared by quantitative 5'-RACE with molecular barcodes. The published analysis was carried out like this. A new computational method based on a probabilistic model of VDJ rearrangement was used to identify disease-linked TCR variants. In TCRdb, the public reads were trimmed at Q25 with fastp and aligned with MiXCR, with productive beta chains retained. Rows merge per CDR3 protein into single entries with the most common DNA and genes. The V and J calls, along with clone size, are taken from TCRdb and not from the paper's own processing. For this sample there are 700,000 to 1,000,000 distinct CDR3 sequences; about 11% appear just once. The ten top clones hold approximately 0.51% of the sample.

The receptor chain draws on TRBV4-3 and TRBJ2-3; TRBD1 lines up with 11 middle nucleotides. The sequenced sample consisted of blood, either unsorted or a sorted T cell fraction (not recorded which). The TCR comes from a male donor with ankylosing spondylitis. The DNA is as follows: TGCGCCAGCAGCCACGTGCTGGGACAGGGGGGAACAGATACGCAGTATTTT. The resulting protein is CASSHVLGQGGTDTQYF.